The 22 T cell receptor beta chains reported below all come from one sample, sequenced in a study of T cell repertoires in cytomegalovirus infection. MiXCR, run by TCRdb on the reads, gives a single entry per CDR3 protein. The table includes around 740,000 distinct CDR3 sequences, 35% detected once. Sequencing was carried out using PBMCs. Receptors originate from a human donor in good health (CMV status not recorded). Some clones in this sample may be carry-over from other donors' samples.

This clonotype was counted at least ten times. The chain links TRBV4-1 to TRBJ2-5; D may be TRBD1 (5 bases). V shed 1 base and J shed 5 bases, with 17 bases lying between them. CDR3 length: 16 amino acids. CDR1 MGHRA and CDR2 YSYEKL come from the germline V gene. The CDR3 spells CASSQAQGVFAETQYF. CDR3 DNA: TGCGCCAGCAGCCAAGCTCAGGGTGTATTCGCGGAGACCCAGTACTTC.

CDR3 in DNA: TGTGCCAGCAGTGAAAGGGGACGGGCTGAAAAACTGTTTTTT. This codes for CASSERGRAEKLFF. The chain is built from TRBV6-1 and TRBJ1-4, with a possible D match to TRBD1 (5 bases). CDR1 is MNHNS, CDR2 SASEGT, per germline. CDR3 length: 14 residues. With 2 bases removed from V and 7 bases from J, the gap between germline ends came to 11 bases.

This clonotype has at least ten counts. This sequence joins TRBV7-3 and TRBJ1-1; D is unclear. The V gene's germline CDR1 is SGHTA and CDR2 FQGTGA. The CDR3 extends over 13 amino acids. Trimming pared 0 bases from V and 1 base from J, leaving 3 bases between. The CDR3 region has the DNA TGTGCCAGCAGCTTAACTTGGAACACTGAAGCTTTCTTT. It translates to CASSLTWNTEAFF.

This clonotype was found a few times. The chain joins TRBV28 to TRBJ2-1; the match to TRBD1 covers 10 bases. The germline V gene has CDR1 MDHEN and CDR2 SYDVKM. J lost 8 bases, V lost 4 bases, and 2 bases had no gene match. The CDR3 totals 13 residues. The CDR3 coding sequence is TGTGCCAGCAGTTCGACAGGGGGCGATGAGCAGTTCTTC. Protein sequence: CASSSTGGDEQFF.

This clonotype turned up a few times. The CDR3 coding sequence is TGTGCCAGCAGTTACAGGGGTCCTCAGCCCCAGCATTTT. This codes for CASSYRGPQPQHF. The V and J genes are TRBV12-3 or TRBV12-4 and TRBJ1-5, with 7 bases matching TRBD1. Trimming took 4 bases from V and 6 from J; bases not matched to a gene: 3. The CDR3 spans 13 residues.

A word on this clonotype: This may come from a read error, since a much larger clone is one base off. Without the conserved terminal phenylalanine or tryptophan, this CDR3 likely stems from a read error. The CDR3 is CASSGGLAGVNEQFC. CDR3 coding DNA: TGTGCCAGCAGCGGTGGACTAGCGGGAGTTAATGAGCAGTTCTGC. The chain joins TRBV7-6 to TRBJ2-1, with 13 bases identical to TRBD2. The CDR3 consists of 15 residues. Germline CDR1 is SGHVS and CDR2 is FNYEAQ. The V segment lost 5 bases and the J segment 7 bases; nucleotides outside the gene matches: 5.

V is TRBV29-1 and J is TRBJ2-7; no reliable D call. Germline V gene sequence: CDR1 SQVTM, CDR2 ANQGSEA. This CDR3 is 12 amino acids long. The V end was cut by 1 base, the J end by 3 bases, with 7 bases between. In DNA form, the CDR3 reads TGCAGCGTTGAAGGATCGGGCTACGAGCAGTACTTC. This translates into CSVEGSGYEQYF.

J is TRBJ2-3 and V is TRBV28; TRBD2 is a possible D gene (6 bases). This CDR3 is 15 amino acids long. Trimming took 5 bases from V and 0 from J, leaving 12 bases between them. In germline, CDR1 is MDHEN, CDR2 SYDVKM. CDR3 nucleotide sequence: TGTGCCAGCAGTCGGGGACTGCTGAGCACAGATACGCAGTATTTT. The encoded protein is CASSRGLLSTDTQYF.

This clonotype was counted a single time. The chain joins TRBV20-1 to TRBJ2-3; 10 bases align to TRBD2. CDR1 DFQATT and CDR2 SNEGSKA come from the germline V gene (reference sequence). CDR3 size: 17 residues. Unmatched junction bases numbered 12, after V lost 6 bases and J lost 0 bases. The CDR3 DNA follows: TGCAGTGCCGTTCTAGCGGGAGAAAGGCCTAGCACAGATACGCAGTATTTT. Its protein is CSAVLAGERPSTDTQYF.

The rearrangement links TRBV6-2 or TRBV6-3 to TRBJ1-2; no firm D call. Germline V gives CDR1 MNHEY, CDR2 SVGEGT. The V gene lost 7 bases and the J gene lost 1 base, with 10 bases spanning the gap. This CDR3 contains 13 residues. CDR3 coding DNA: TGTGCCAGCACCCCGTGGTTTAACTATGGCTACACCTTC. Translation: CASTPWFNYGYTF.

The chain has TRBV2 and TRBJ1-6, with no clear D. The germline V and J ends were trimmed by 2 bases and 9 bases, with 8 bases remaining between them. The CDR3 is 13 residues long. Germline assignment: CDR1 SNHLY and CDR2 FYNNEI. CDR3 nucleotides: TGTGCCAGCAGTGAAAATGAGGGTTCACCCCTCCACTTT. Translated: CASSENEGSPLHF.

The V call is TRBV6-8, the J call TRBJ1-4; the D is unclear. Trimming left V 5 bases short and J 7 bases short, with 11 bases between. Germline CDR1 and CDR2: MNHGY and SAAAGT. This CDR3 spans 13 amino acids. Written as DNA, the CDR3 is TGTGCCAGCAGTGGATGGCTCGGTGAAAAACTGTTTTTT. This gives the protein CASSGWLGEKLFF.

The V gene is TRBV28, the J gene TRBJ1-5, with D maybe TRBD1 (5 bases). The germline V and J ends were trimmed by 6 bases and 3 bases, with 15 bases remaining between them. The CDR3 has 15 amino acids. The germline V gene has CDR1 MDHEN and CDR2 SYDVKM. The CDR3: CASSAPRGINQPQHF. As DNA, the CDR3 is TGTGCCAGCAGCGCCCCCCGGGGCATCAATCAGCCCCAGCATTTT.

V gene TRBV6-6 combines with J gene TRBJ1-1, with a possible D match to TRBD1 (5 bases). The length of the CDR3 is 15 residues. Germline-derived CDR1 and CDR2 are MNHNY and SVGAGI (reference sequence). Deletions cut 5 bases from V and 2 bases from J, with 15 bases between. CDR3 sequence: CASSNLGTLNTEAFF. The CDR3 DNA sequence: TGTGCCAGCAGTAACCTCGGGACCCTAAACACTGAAGCTTTCTTT.

The chain recombines TRBV6-5 with TRBJ1-5; no definite D call. V was shortened by 5 bases and J by 6 bases, with 14 bases between the two germline ends. CDR1 is MNHEY and CDR2 is SVGAGI in the germline V gene. The CDR3 has 14 residues. Written as DNA, the CDR3 is TGTGCCAGCAGTCCTCTTCCTCATGGTCAGCCCCAGCATTTT. Translated, it gives CASSPLPHGQPQHF.

A word on this clonotype: This could be a read error, since a much larger clone is one nucleotide away. This likely comes from a read error, as the CDR3 has no conserved phenylalanine or tryptophan at its end. The V call is TRBV7-2, the J call TRBJ2-5, with 11 nucleotides matching TRBD2. The germline gives CDR1 SGHTA, CDR2 FQGNSA. V shed 6 bases, J shed 4 bases, and the junction held 13 bases outside the gene matches. The CDR3 sequence is 17 residues long. CDR3 amino acids: CASSINSLAGGGETQYL. The CDR3 nucleotides are TGTGCCAGCAGTATTAACTCGCTAGCGGGAGGTGGAGAGACCCAGTACTTA.

This clonotype was seen a handful of times. The V call is TRBV6-1, the J call TRBJ1-2, with 11 nucleotides matching TRBD1. The trim removed 6 bases at V and 6 bases at J, leaving 12 bases unmatched. This CDR3 contains 16 residues. In germline, CDR1 is MNHNS, CDR2 SASEGT. In DNA, the CDR3 is TGTGCCAGCAGCCTCGGACAGGGGGCATTGTCTCATGGCTACACCTTC. Translation: CASSLGQGALSHGYTF.

V usage is TRBV5-4 and J usage is TRBJ2-1, with TRBD2 identical over 7 bases. V trimming: 6 bases; J trimming: 4 bases; junction bases outside the gene matches: 10. Germline CDR1 reads SGHNT; CDR2 reads YYREEE (reference sequence). This CDR3 is 15 amino acids long. The CDR3 DNA reads TGTGCCAGCAAGCTTCGGGCGGGGGAATACAATGAGCAGTTCTTC. Its protein product is CASKLRAGEYNEQFF.

This clonotype was recorded many times. The chain combines TRBV18 with TRBJ1-2; TRBD1 agrees at 9 bases. With V trimmed by 4 bases and J by 4 bases, 4 bases remained unmatched. The CDR3 totals 14 residues. Germline CDR1 is KGHSH and CDR2 is LQKENI. As DNA, the CDR3 is TGTGCCAGCTCACTCATGACAGGGGGCTATGGCTACACCTTC. This sequence encodes CASSLMTGGYGYTF.

Only a few counts were recorded for this clonotype. The chain couples TRBV20-1 to TRBJ1-5; D remains ambiguous. Germline V gene sequence: CDR1 DFQATT, CDR2 SNEGSKA (reference sequence). Trimming shortened V by 0 bases and J by 1 base, and 10 bases separated the two germline ends. The CDR3 length is 15 residues. The CDR3 spells CSARDVYSSNQPQHF. The CDR3 DNA reads TGCAGTGCTAGAGATGTGTACAGCAGCAATCAGCCCCAGCATTTT.

The sample holds a few counts of this clonotype. The chain combines TRBV5-4 with TRBJ2-1; D is possibly TRBD1 (5 bases). The V gene lost 7 bases and the J gene lost 0 bases, with 14 bases spanning the gap. The CDR3 sequence is 15 residues long. CDR1 and CDR2 from the germline V gene are SGHNT and YYREEE (reference sequence). In DNA form, the CDR3 reads TGTGCCAGCGGGGCGACAACCTCCTCCTACAATGAGCAGTTCTTC. It encodes CASGATTSSYNEQFF.

This clonotype appeared a few times. The chain employs TRBV24-1 and TRBJ2-3, with TRBD2 identical over 11 bases. Germline V CDR1 and CDR2: KGHDR, SFDVKD. V shed 7 bases, J shed 5 bases, and the junction held 4 bases outside the gene matches. This CDR3 has 14 amino acids. The CDR3 loop reads CATRLAGVQDTQYF. The DNA of the CDR3 is TGTGCCACCAGACTAGCGGGAGTTCAAGATACGCAGTATTTT.